This passage covers 2 T cell receptor beta chains from one sample sequenced in a study of T cells in Graves' hyperthyroidism and ophthalmopathy (dated by TCRdb to the late 2010s). The library was prepared using multiplex PCR. TCRdb names Illumina HiSeq 2000 as the instrument used. Amplification of TCR beta CDR3 regions was carried out from RNA transcripts. For the first round of RT-PCR on the TCR CDR3, the HTBI primer set was used together with the Qiagen OneStep RT-PCR kit. Starting from the raw public reads, TCRdb applied fastp trimming at Q25, assembled clones with MiXCR and retained in-frame beta chains. Every distinct CDR3 protein forms one entry, paired with its most common genes and DNA. In this sample the table shows around 400,000 distinct CDR3 sequences, less than 15% of which occur a single time. Clones ranked in the top ten supply 9.2% of the sample. Sample: blood. The source of these receptors is a woman aged 18-30 years with Graves' hyperthyroidism.

The chain joins TRBV12-3 or TRBV12-4 to TRBJ1-1; D is unclear. This CDR3 spans 12 amino acids. V was trimmed by 5 bases and J by 6 bases, leaving 10 bases between them. The CDR3 loop reads CASSPNLSEAFF. CDR3 coding DNA: TGTGCCAGCAGTCCCAATCTCTCTGAAGCTTTCTTT.

The V call is TRBV19, the J call TRBJ1-4, with 7 bases that match TRBD1. J lost 12 bases, V lost 4 bases, and 11 bases had no gene match. The germline CDR1 and CDR2 sequences are LNHDA and SQIVND (reference sequence). This CDR3 has 14 amino acids. CDR3 protein: CASSTGQVNKELFF. The CDR3 region has the DNA TGTGCCAGTAGTACTGGACAGGTCAACAAAGAACTGTTTTTT.